Listed below are T cell receptor beta chains from one sample, sequenced in a study of glioma-infiltrating T cells after dendritic cell vaccination. Data came from immunoSEQ multiplex PCR; TCRdb stores just in-frame clones and leaves some out. In the table there are 40,000 to 60,000 clones, approximately 85% of which are singletons. Sequencing was performed on blood, taken before dendritic cell vaccination. The receptors were sampled from a human donor with glioblastoma. CDR3s include the opening cysteine and the closing phenylalanine or tryptophan. The D gene is left open where the match is weak. Clone size is stated in some rows and not others, as once, few, many or a class when expanded.

- TRBD1 TRBJ2-7 TRBV14 TGTGCCAGCAGCCACCCCTCGGGCGACAGGGAGTACGAGCAGTACTTC CASSHPSGDREYEQYF
- TRBD2 TRBJ2-1 TRBV2 TGTGCCAGCAGTGAACCGAGCGGGATTTACAATGAGCAGTTCTTC CASSEPSGIYNEQFF
- TRBD1 TRBJ1-2 TRBV7-2 TGTGCCAGCAGCTCGACAGGGGACACCTATGGCTACACCTTC CASSSTGDTYGYTF
- TRBD1 TRBJ1-5 TRBV7-2 TGTGCCAGCAGCTCCGGGACAGGATCCAATCAGCCCCAGCATTTT CASSSGTGSNQPQHF
- - TRBJ2-5 TRBV5-6 TGTGCCAGCAGCTTGCCGGGGAAAAGGGAAGAGACCCAGTACTTC CASSLPGKREETQYF
- TRBD1 TRBJ2-6 TRBV27 TGTGCCAGCAGTGCTGGGACAGGGACCTCTGGGGCCAACGTCCTGACTTTC CASSAGTGTSGANVLTF
- TRBD2 TRBJ2-4 TRBV7-2 TGTGCCAGCAGCTTATGGTCTAGCGGGAGGGCGGCCAAAAACATTCAGTACTTC CASSLWSSGRAAKNIQYF
- TRBD2 TRBJ2-3 TRBV10-3 TGTGCCATCAGTGTAAATAGCGGGGGACTCAGCACAGATACGCAGTATTTT CAISVNSGGLSTDTQYF
- TRBD2 TRBJ2-7 TRBV27 TGTGCCAGCGCAACTAGCGTATACTACGAGCAGTACTTC CASATSVYYEQYF
few TRBD1 TRBJ2-3 TRBV2 TGTGCCAGCAGTGAAACGACAGGGGGCACAGATACGCAGTATTTT CASSETTGGTDTQYF
- TRBD1 TRBJ2-7 TRBV6-6 TGTGCCAGCAGTCCTAAGGGGACAGGGGGATCTTACGAGCAGTACTTC CASSPKGTGGSYEQYF
- - TRBJ1-2 TRBV30 TGTGCCTGGTATCTGTTTGCGGGCAACCATAACTATGGCTACACCTTC CAWYLFAGNHNYGYTF
- - TRBJ1-2 TRBV6-5 TGTGCCAGCAGTTATCACCCGGGAACACGAGGCTACACCTTC CASSYHPGTRGYTF
- TRBD2 TRBJ2-1 TRBV11-2 TGTGCCAGCAGCTCCCCTAGCGGGAGAATTGAGGAGGGGCAGTTCTTC CASSSPSGRIEEGQFF
- TRBD1 TRBJ1-5 TRBV15 TGTGCCACCAGCAGGGTAACCGGGACAGGGGGCCCGGGCAATCAGCCCCAGCATTTT CATSRVTGTGGPGNQPQHF
- TRBD1 TRBJ2-7 TRBV5-1 TGCGCCAGCAGCTCAACGGGACAGGGGCTTGACGAGCAGTACTTC CASSSTGQGLDEQYF
- TRBD1 TRBJ1-5 TRBV14 TGTGCCAGCAGTGACAGGGGCAATCAGCCCCAGCATTTT CASSDRGNQPQHF
- - TRBJ1-2 TRBV9 TGTGCCAGCAGCGGGGAGCACTATGGCTACACCTTC CASSGEHYGYTF
- - TRBJ2-5 TRBV11-3 TGTGCCAGCAGCTTATTTGTGGGAGACGGGCGGGAGACCCAGTACTTC CASSLFVGDGRETQYF
- TRBD2 TRBJ2-2 TRBV27 TGTGCCAGCAGGCCAGCGGGAACGAACACCGGGGAGCTGTTTTTT CASRPAGTNTGELFF
- - TRBJ2-3 TRBV29-1 TGCAGCGTTGTGAACGGGGGAGAGGATACGCAGTATTTT CSVVNGGEDTQYF
- - TRBJ1-2 TRBV4-3 TGCGCCAGCAGCCAAGACACTGGCTATGGCTACACCTTC CASSQDTGYGYTF
- TRBD1 TRBJ1-1 TRBV9 TGTGCCAGCAGCTCCGGGACAGGGGGCACTGAAGCTTTCTTT CASSSGTGGTEAFF